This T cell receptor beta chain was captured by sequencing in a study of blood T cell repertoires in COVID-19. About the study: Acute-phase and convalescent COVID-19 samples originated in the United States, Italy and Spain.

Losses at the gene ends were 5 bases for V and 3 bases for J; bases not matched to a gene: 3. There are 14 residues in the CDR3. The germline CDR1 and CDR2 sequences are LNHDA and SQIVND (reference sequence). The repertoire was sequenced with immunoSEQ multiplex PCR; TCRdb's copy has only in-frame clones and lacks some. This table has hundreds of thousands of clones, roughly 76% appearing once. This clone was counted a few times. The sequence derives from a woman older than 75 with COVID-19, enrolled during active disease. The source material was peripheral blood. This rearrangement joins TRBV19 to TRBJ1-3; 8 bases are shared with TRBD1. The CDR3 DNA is TGTGCCAGTAGTGACAGGGGATTTGGAAACACCATATATTTT. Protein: CASSDRGFGNTIYF.